What follows describes a single T cell receptor (beta chain). No cognate antigen has been identified for it. One junction end disagrees with the germline gene, perhaps due to a read error. The data belong to a study of cytomegalovirus exposure and HLA in healthy donors (dated by TCRdb to the late 2010s). Describing the broader study: According to an earlier analysis of a few hundred of the donors, 200 million or so T cells yielded 95 million to 140 million unique TCR beta sequences and approximately 300 Gb of sequence data. All discovery cohort repertoires had been generated using a single sequencing platform. To predict cytomegalovirus infection status, the study combined high-throughput TCR immunosequencing, statistical association of individual TCRs with disease status, and machine learning. Roughly five DR-DQ haplotypes were treated as single units for association and clustering because of strong linkage in the cohort. Alongside the repertoire data, information on donor age, sex, ethnicity and CMV serostatus was compiled. In a later genetic analysis, genome-wide SNP genotypes for about 55% of the roughly 700 donors were used, and that subset was treated as a discovery cohort. A later analysis re-analyzed previously published TCR beta repertoires from roughly 600 donors and added high-resolution HLA genotyping to study TCR occurrence patterns. In addition to the first cohort of 666 subjects, a separate validation cohort of 120 different subjects was used. The study used immunosequencing to profile the T cell repertoires of approximately 630 subjects and linked those repertoires to cytomegalovirus serostatus. An early release covering 550 to 650 HLA-typed donors comprised approximately 300 gigabases of sequencing data and roughly 85 million unique TCR sequences. The number of donors typed differed by locus, with about 629-630 for A, B, C, DRB1 and DQB1, 522 for DQA1, 600 to 610 for DPA1, and 400 to 490 for DPB1. Among the roughly 400 genotyped donors, around 79% belonged to the genetic ancestry cluster associated with self-reported Caucasian donors. Across about 370 genotyped donors of the cohort, an average of approximately 240,000 unique TCR beta nucleotide sequences per donor were sequenced, and roughly 18% of those sequences were non-productive. Rather than drawing on any new phenotypic data, the later analysis identified candidate immune exposures from TCR beta sequences and the way those sequences occurred across donors. Both class I and class II loci were covered by HLA typing, at four-digit resolution. An earlier analysis of approximately 500 of the donors applied high-throughput TCR beta sequencing to assess whether each TCR beta V gene segment acted as functional or pseudogenic. The study was designed to test whether signatures of past pathogen exposure could be identified by cataloging public T cell receptors.

Libraries were made using the immunoSEQ multiplex PCR assay. For the multiplex PCR, a mixture combining 60 forward primers for TCR Vbeta segments and 13 reverse primers for TCR Jbeta segments was used. The CDR3 region of rearranged TCR beta genes was amplified from genomic DNA with a multiplex PCR assay. The Illumina HiSeq System was used to sequence the amplified TCR beta libraries as 87-base-pair reads. On the study's bioinformatics: In a later analysis, approximately 74 million unique TCR beta chains were counted across the approximately 620 repertoires, and roughly 10 million of these chains were shared by at least two donors. To remove PCR and sequencing errors, raw reads were error-corrected and collapsed into unique sequences using a nearest-neighbor algorithm that merged closely related sequences. Alignment of CDR3 sequences to IMGT reference sequences was used to assign V, D and J gene segments. For a sequence to be retained, a match of at least six nucleotides was required to both a V gene segment and a J gene segment. A rearrangement was called productive if the CDR3 had no stop codons and remained in frame with V and J, and every other rearrangement was called non-productive. Following IMGT convention, CDR3 was defined as the stretch from the second conserved V-encoded cysteine to the conserved J-encoded phenylalanine. Sequences without an unambiguous match to a single V gene segment were excluded from the earlier analysis of several hundred of the donors. In an earlier analysis of some 590 of the donors, a V segment was called functional when productive rearrangements were above 56.7%, and segregating when the standard deviation between donors exceeded 5%. A statistical classification framework was built for diagnosing cytomegalovirus status from the catalog of TCR beta chain sequences. In a later analysis, V and J genes were assigned by comparing TCR nucleotide sequences against IMGT/GENE-DB human TR gene sequences. The TCRdist pipeline was used in a later analysis to assign CDR3 sequences and most-parsimonious VDJ recombination scenarios. In a later analysis, every TCR beta chain was defined by the combination of its CDR3 amino acid sequence and its V-gene family, and reads without a unique V-gene family were dropped. In a later analysis, fewer than 650 highly shared, low-generation-probability nucleotide sequences were removed to address suspected cross-contamination and a sequencing artifact. In a later analysis, a clonal expansion index was calculated for each public chain from normalized within-repertoire ranks of inferred template counts. In a later analysis, generation probabilities were computed using a VDJ recombination model fitted to out-of-frame rearrangements, and the results were checked against IGoR. Hypergeometric tests were used in a later analysis to score TCR-TCR, TCR-HLA and TCR-CMV co-occurrence, with a repertoire-size bias correction applied to the TCR pairs. In a later analysis, false discovery rates were estimated by permuting HLA or CMV assignments 20 times. In a later analysis, co-occurring TCRs were grouped with DBSCAN, and TCRdist sequence similarity was added when clustering was performed within HLA-allele-positive subsets. Co-occurrence clustering excluded repertoires with fewer than 30,000 or more than 120,000 public chains, plus five with anomalous nucleotide sharing. TCRdb mirrors the immuneACCESS table, restricted to in-frame sequences. Some clones are absent from its copies; in checked studies, under half trace to an unresolved V gene, and the reason for the others is unknown. The V and J calls and the clone size are those of that table, but D and trimming were determined from the DNA. This sample's table contains tens of thousands of clones. Of the sample, about 0.5% is held by the ten largest clones.

In total, roughly 710 healthy bone marrow donors made up the cohort. At the time of sampling, all cohort members were nominally healthy, though unrecorded immune exposures were likely present. The donor tested CMV seronegative, placing the donor among the 350 to 400 seronegative members of the cohort. Every donor gave a peripheral blood sample, and the peripheral blood mononuclear cells from that sample were used for TCR beta sequencing. Genomic DNA was extracted from the blood cell samples with the Qiagen DNeasy Blood Extraction Kit. Broader findings and caveats from the paper: According to the authors, the approach could potentially be generalized to other disease states and immunological phenotypes. In a later analysis, HLA-associated TCR beta chains were found to be more clonally expanded and to have lower generation probabilities than equally common non-associated chains. An earlier analysis of around 500 of the donors showed that most TCR beta V segments appeared in productive rearrangements either about 90% or about 30% of the time, which broadly matched IMGT annotations. Strong co-occurrence of HLA alleles, especially DR and DQ, made assigning TCR associations to individual alleles difficult. In a later analysis, TCR association rates were found to vary across HLA loci, with the most associated TCRs seen for DRB1 alleles and the fewest for HLA-C alleles. The classifier was reported to diagnose cytomegalovirus status with high specificity and sensitivity in both the original and validation cohorts. In this cohort, only TCR beta chains were sequenced, and detectable features were limited by the absence of alpha or paired-chain data. Roughly uniform sequencing depth across donors was assumed in presence/absence analyses, although this assumption may not hold. In a later analysis, several top co-occurrence clusters were reported to appear linked to parvovirus B19, influenza, CMV and Epstein-Barr virus. The only immune exposure information available for the cohort was CMV serostatus. A cluster of highly shared sequence variants was judged likely to be a technical artifact of the sequencing pipeline. Across donors, most TCR sequences were observed very rarely, whereas some public TCRs were present in many individuals. In a later analysis, most CMV-associated TCR beta chains were found to appear HLA-restricted, with HLA associations seemingly driven largely by CMV exposure. Because the 87-base-pair reads could not distinguish some IMGT-functional V segments, including TRBV6-2 and TRBV6-3, those segments were excluded. In the study, around 150 TCR beta chains were listed as associated with cytomegalovirus. A few of the identified cytomegalovirus-associated TCR beta chains were confirmed in vitro to be specific for cytomegalovirus antigens. Because counts were too low, roughly 16 rarely observed V segments, including chromosome 9 orphons, were left out of the earlier analysis of 587 of the donors. Compared with the approximately 600-donor mean, donors in an Asian-associated ancestry cluster had fewer N-insertions in productive TCRs, according to a later genetic analysis. A further reported finding was that TCR beta sequences accurately predicted the HLA-A and HLA-B alleles for most subjects in the first cohort. Specific HLA alleles were associated with 15,000 to 20,000 TCR beta sequences at a false discovery rate of 0.05 in a later analysis. Because some donors lacked HLA typing at each locus, the association tests relied only on the typed subset. An association between a missense DCLRE1C variant and V-gene and J-gene trimming of TCR beta chains was found in a later genetic analysis and replicated in an independent cohort. Linkage disequilibrium might explain the correlated functional status among segregating V segments, but an unknown experimental factor could not be excluded.

CDR1 and CDR2 are drawn from the germline V gene (reference sequence): PRHDT, FYEKMQ. From the cysteine up to the phenylalanine, the CDR3 has a length of 15 residues. CDR3 DNA is the only sequence kept; it has 45 bases, read in frame from the first base. The source is a middle-aged man in good health and CMV-seronegative. Sequencing used PBMCs. Recombination joined TRBV13 with TRBJ2-7; 8 central nucleotides agree with TRBD1. CDR3 region: CVSSRGQAQASEQYF. The DNA reads TGTGTCAGCAGTCGGGGACAGGCCCAGGCATCCGAGCAGTACTTC.